Listed here is a single TCR beta chain. The data are from a study of blood T cell repertoires in COVID-19. Turning to the study itself: PBMCs, B-cell-depleted T cells, or T cells were the source of the cDNA or gDNA that made up the material.

Looked up from germline, CDR1 is LNHDA and CDR2 is SQIVND (reference sequence). This CDR3 is built from 15 residues. V trimming: 7 bases; J trimming: 2 bases; junction bases outside the gene matches: 8. Sequencing used immunoSEQ multiplex PCR; TCRdb keeps in-frame clones, though not all of them. The sample holds fewer than 400,000 clones, roughly 86% seen once. The sequence derives from a woman aged 18-29 years who had recovered from COVID-19. Sequenced: PBMCs or T cells enriched from blood (not recorded which). This chain links TRBV19 with TRBJ1-5, with TRBD1 matching 7 bases. The CDR3 region has the DNA TGTGCCAGTACCATGGGACAGTGGCGCAATCAGCCCCAGCATTTT. Translated: CASTMGQWRNQPQHF.